This record looks at one T cell receptor beta chain sequence and its context. Combining a sample-barcoded 5' primer with a J-beta primer mix, a second PCR ran for about 6 to 12 cycles. TCRdb re-called the 5' RACE reads through MiXCR, storing one row per CDR3 protein. This sample has about 1.6 million distinct CDR3 sequences; about 31% occur once, and the top ten carry around 11%. These data come from a study of blood T cells in healthy people across ages. CDR3 length: 18 amino acids. The V gene's germline CDR1 is MNHEY and CDR2 SMNVEV (reference sequence). V was clipped by 5 bases and J by 6 bases; unmatched bases: 22. Per sample, a minimum of 6 million PBMCs were isolated.

The chain uses TRBV27 and TRBJ2-7; 7 nucleotides match TRBD2. This receptor was obtained from a woman in her twenties or thirties in good health. Sequencing was carried out using blood. CDR3 region: CASSPLLAGGGLRVEQYF. CDR3 in DNA: TGTGCCAGCAGTCCTCTTTTGGCAGGCGGGGGTCTTAGAGTCGAGCAGTACTTC.